This TCR beta chain originates from a study of cytomegalovirus exposure and HLA in healthy donors. The V and J ends lost 3 bases and 0 bases respectively, with 7 bases between them. The CDR3 totals 14 residues. The V gene's germline CDR1 is SGHRS and CDR2 YFSETQ. TCRdb keeps only in-frame clones here, not all; method: immunoSEQ multiplex PCR. The profile shows around 62,000 clones, more than 85% of them singletons. The chain has TRBV5-1 and TRBJ2-1; maybe TRBD1 (5 bases). This clonotype originated in a woman between 18 and 29 years old in good health and CMV-seronegative. The sequenced sample consisted of PBMCs. Written as DNA, the CDR3 is TGCGCCAGCAGCTACGACAGCTCCTACAATGAGCAGTTCTTC. It codes for CASSYDSSYNEQFF.